The entry below gives a single TCR beta chain sequence along with its context. Its target is unknown. CDR3 size: 15 residues. Germline V CDR1 and CDR2: KGHSH, LQKENI. Trimming cost V 2 bases and J 7 bases, with 15 bases left between them. Nominal health characterized the donors when sampled, though unrecorded immune exposures were likely. This record belongs to a study of cytomegalovirus exposure and HLA in healthy donors. Study background: T cells numbering 150 million to 200 million yielded around 120 million unique TCR beta sequences in an earlier analysis. Notes on the study in general: It was reported that TCR beta sequences correctly inferred the HLA-A and HLA-B alleles for most subjects.

Both 60 Vbeta primers and 13 Jbeta primers went into the PCR. Profiled with immunoSEQ multiplex PCR; TCRdb holds only in-frame clones, not every one. The sample carries roughly 180,000 clones, about four fifths recorded once. The origin of this receptor is a female donor in good health and CMV-seronegative. The sequenced sample consisted of PBMCs. This chain uses TRBV18 with TRBJ1-5; D is unresolved. CDR3: CASSPERAKRQPQHF. In DNA, the CDR3 is TGTGCCAGCTCACCAGAGCGGGCAAAACGACAGCCCCAGCATTTT.